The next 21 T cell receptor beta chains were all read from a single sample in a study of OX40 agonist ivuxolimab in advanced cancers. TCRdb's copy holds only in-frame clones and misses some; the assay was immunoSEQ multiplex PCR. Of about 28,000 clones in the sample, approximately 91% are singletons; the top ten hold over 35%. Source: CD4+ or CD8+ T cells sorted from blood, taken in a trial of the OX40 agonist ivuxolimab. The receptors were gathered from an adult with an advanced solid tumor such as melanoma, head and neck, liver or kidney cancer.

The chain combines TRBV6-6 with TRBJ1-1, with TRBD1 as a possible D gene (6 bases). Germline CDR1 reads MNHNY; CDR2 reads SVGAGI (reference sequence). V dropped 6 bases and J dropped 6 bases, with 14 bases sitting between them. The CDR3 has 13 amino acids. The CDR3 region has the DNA TGTGCCAGCAGCCCCGGGGGGGCCGCTGAAGCTTTCTTT. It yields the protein CASSPGGAAEAFF.

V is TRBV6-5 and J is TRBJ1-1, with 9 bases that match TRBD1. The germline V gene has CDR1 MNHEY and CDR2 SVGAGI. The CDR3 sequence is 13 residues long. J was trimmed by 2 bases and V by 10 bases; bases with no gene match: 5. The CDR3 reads CATQTGGNTEAFF. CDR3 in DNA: TGTGCCACCCAGACAGGGGGAAACACTGAAGCTTTCTTT.

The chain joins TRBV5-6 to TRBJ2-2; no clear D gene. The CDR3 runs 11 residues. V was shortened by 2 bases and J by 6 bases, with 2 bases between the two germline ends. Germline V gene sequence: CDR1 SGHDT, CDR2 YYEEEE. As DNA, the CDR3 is TGTGCCAGCAGCTTTGCCGGGGAGCTGTTTTTT. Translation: CASSFAGELFF.

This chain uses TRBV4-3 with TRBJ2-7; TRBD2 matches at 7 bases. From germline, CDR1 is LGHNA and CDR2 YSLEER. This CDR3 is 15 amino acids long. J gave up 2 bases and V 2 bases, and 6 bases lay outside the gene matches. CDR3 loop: CASSQPGLTTYEQYF. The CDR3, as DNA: TGCGCCAGCAGCCAACCGGGACTAACGACCTACGAGCAGTACTTC.

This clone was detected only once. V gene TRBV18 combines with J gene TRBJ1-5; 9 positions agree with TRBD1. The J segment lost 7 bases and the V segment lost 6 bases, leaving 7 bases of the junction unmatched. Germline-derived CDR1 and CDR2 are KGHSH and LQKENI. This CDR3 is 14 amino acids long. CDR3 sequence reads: CASSGQGLGQPQHF. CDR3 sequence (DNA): TGTGCCAGCTCCGGACAGGGGTTGGGACAGCCCCAGCATTTT. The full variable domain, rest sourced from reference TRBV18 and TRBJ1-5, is NAGVMQNPRHLVRRRGQEARLRCSPMKGHSHVYWYRQLPEEGLKFMVYLQKENIIDESGMPKERFSAEFPKEGPSILRIQQVVRGDSAAYFCASSGQGLGQPQHFGDGTRLSIL.

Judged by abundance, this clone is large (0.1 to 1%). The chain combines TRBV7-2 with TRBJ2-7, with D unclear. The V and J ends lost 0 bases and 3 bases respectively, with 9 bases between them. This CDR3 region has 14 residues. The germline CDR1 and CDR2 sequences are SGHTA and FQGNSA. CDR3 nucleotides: TGTGCCAGCAGCTTAGCGGTGATGAACTACGAGCAGTACTTC. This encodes CASSLAVMNYEQYF.

The CDR3 region is CASRPTSTGLFTGELFF. The CDR3 DNA sequence: TGTGCCAGCAGACCAACGTCGACAGGGTTATTTACCGGGGAGCTGTTTTTT. The chain combines TRBV28 with TRBJ2-2; 7 positions match TRBD1. The germline V gene has CDR1 MDHEN and CDR2 SYDVKM. There are 17 residues in the CDR3. The trim removed 6 bases at V and 5 bases at J, leaving 15 bases unmatched.

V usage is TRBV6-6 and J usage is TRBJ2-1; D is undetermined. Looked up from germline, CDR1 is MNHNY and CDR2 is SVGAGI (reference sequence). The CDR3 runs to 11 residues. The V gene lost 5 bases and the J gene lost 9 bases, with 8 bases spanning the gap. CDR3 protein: CASSVLGEQFF. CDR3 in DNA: TGTGCCAGCAGTGTCCTTGGTGAGCAGTTCTTC.

Here the CDR3 reads CASSFGTHYEQYF. CDR3 nucleotides: TGCGCCAGCAGCTTTGGGACACACTACGAGCAGTACTTC. V and J are TRBV5-1 and TRBJ2-7, with D possibly being TRBD1 (6 bases). Trimming pared 2 bases from V and 3 bases from J, leaving 9 bases between. Germline assignment: CDR1 SGHRS and CDR2 YFSETQ. The CDR3 contains 13 residues.

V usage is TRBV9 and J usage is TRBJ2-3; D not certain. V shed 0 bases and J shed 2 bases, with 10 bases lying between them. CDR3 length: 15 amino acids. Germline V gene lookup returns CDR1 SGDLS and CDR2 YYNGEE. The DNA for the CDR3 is TGTGCCAGCAGCGTAGTAGCAGGATCCACAGATACGCAGTATTTT. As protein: CASSVVAGSTDTQYF.

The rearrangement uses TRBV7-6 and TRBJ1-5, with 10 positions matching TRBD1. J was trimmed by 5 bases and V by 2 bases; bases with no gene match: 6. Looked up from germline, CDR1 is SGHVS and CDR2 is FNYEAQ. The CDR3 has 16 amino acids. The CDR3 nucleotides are TGTGCCAGCAGCTTACGGGGAGGGACAGGGGATCAGCCCCAGCATTTT. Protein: CASSLRGGTGDQPQHF.

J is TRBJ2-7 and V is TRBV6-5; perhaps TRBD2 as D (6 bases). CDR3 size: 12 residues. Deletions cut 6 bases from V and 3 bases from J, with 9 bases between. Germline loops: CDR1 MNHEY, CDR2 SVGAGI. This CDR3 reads CASSPDYYEQYF. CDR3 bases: TGTGCCAGCAGCCCGGACTACTACGAGCAGTACTTC.

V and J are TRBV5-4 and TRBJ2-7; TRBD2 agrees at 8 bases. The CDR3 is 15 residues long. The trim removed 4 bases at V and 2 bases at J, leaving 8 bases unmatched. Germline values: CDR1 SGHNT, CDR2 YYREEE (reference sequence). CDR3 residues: CASSQDETSAYEQYF. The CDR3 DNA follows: TGTGCCAGCAGCCAAGATGAGACTAGCGCCTACGAGCAGTACTTC.

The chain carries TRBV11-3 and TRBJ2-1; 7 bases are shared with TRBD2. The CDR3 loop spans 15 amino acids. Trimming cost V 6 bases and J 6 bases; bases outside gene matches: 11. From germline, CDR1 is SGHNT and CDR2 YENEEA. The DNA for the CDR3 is TGTGCCAGCAGTTTCCAGGCTAGCGGATTCAATGAGCAGTTCTTC. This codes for CASSFQASGFNEQFF.

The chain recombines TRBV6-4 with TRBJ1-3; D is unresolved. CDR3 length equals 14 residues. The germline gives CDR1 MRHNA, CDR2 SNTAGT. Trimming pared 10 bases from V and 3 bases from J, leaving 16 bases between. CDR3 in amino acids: CATPDNLRGNTIYF. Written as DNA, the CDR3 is TGTGCCACCCCTGACAACCTTCGTGGAAACACCATATATTTT.

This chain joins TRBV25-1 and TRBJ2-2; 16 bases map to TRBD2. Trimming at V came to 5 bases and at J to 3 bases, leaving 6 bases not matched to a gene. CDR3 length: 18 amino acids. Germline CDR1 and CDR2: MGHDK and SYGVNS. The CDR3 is CASSSGTSGRGDTGELFF. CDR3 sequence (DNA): TGTGCCAGCAGTTCCGGGACTAGCGGGAGGGGTGACACCGGGGAGCTGTTTTTT.

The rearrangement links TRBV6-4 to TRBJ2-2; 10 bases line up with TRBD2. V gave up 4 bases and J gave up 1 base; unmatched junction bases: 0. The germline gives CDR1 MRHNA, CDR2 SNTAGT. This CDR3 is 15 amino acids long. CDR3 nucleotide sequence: TGTGCCAGCAGTGGGACTAGCGGGAACACCGGGGAGCTGTTTTTT. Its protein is CASSGTSGNTGELFF.

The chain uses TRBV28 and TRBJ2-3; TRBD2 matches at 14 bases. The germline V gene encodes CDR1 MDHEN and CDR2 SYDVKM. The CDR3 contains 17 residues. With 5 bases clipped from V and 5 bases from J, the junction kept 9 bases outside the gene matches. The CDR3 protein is CASSPRGLAGVIDTQYF. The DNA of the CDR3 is TGTGCCAGCAGTCCCCGGGGACTAGCGGGAGTAATAGATACGCAGTATTTT.

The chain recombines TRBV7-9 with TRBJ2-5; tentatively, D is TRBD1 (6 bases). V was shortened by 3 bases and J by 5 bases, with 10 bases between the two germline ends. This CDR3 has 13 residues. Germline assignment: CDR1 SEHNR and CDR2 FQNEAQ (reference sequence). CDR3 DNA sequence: TGTGCCAGCAGCTTGTGGGGGCTTGAGACCCAGTACTTC. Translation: CASSLWGLETQYF.

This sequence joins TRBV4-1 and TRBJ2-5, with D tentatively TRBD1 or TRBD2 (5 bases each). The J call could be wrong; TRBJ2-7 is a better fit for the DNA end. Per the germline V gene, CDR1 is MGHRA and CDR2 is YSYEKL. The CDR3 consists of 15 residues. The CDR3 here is CASSQGQGGGYEQYF. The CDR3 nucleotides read TGCGCCAGCAGCCAGGGTCAGGGCGGAGGCTACGAGCAGTACTTC.

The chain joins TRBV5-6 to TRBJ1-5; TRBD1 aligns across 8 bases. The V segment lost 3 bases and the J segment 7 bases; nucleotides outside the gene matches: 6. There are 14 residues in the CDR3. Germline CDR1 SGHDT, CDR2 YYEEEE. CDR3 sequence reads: CASSSGQGGQPQHF. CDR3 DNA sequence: TGTGCCAGCAGCTCCGGACAGGGCGGGCAGCCCCAGCATTTT.